This T cell receptor beta chain was captured in a study of long-term antiretroviral therapy in people with HIV. Study-level results: The repertoire was dominated at all time points by clones expanded before ART. CDR3 lengths in HIV samples spanned a narrower range than controls.

Germline V lookup: CDR1 MNHEY, CDR2 SMNVEV (reference sequence). CDR3 size: 12 residues. V lost 6 bases, J lost 0 bases, and 4 bases lay in between. With survey level as its setting, the immunoSEQ assay was v3.0. In sequencing, about 40,000-50,000 T-cell genomes per sample were targeted. Some clones are missing from TCRdb's copy, which holds only in-frame ones; the method was immunoSEQ multiplex PCR. Among 32,000 or so clones, approximately 90% were seen once, and the ten largest hold approximately 8.3%. A remark on this clone: Its target is unknown.

The TCR originated in a man aged 50 to 59 with HIV. V and J are TRBV27 and TRBJ2-3; no clear D gene. The sample consisted of unsorted PBMCs, taken 3.2 years before starting antiretroviral therapy. This chain's CDR3 is CASSQSTDTQYF. For the CDR3, the DNA is TGTGCCAGCAGCCAGAGCACAGATACGCAGTATTTT.